The clone carrying this T cell receptor beta chain was counted many times. TCRdb passed the 5' RACE reads through MiXCR, listing each CDR3 protein once. The sample has 70,000 to 90,000 distinct CDR3 sequences; more than 5% are singletons. This entry is derived from a study of neurological immune-mediated disorders. In germline, CDR1 is SGHVS, CDR2 FNYEAQ. The CDR3 consists of 16 residues. Germline trimming cut 6 bases from V and 6 bases from J; bases unmatched to any gene: 12. The time point was: longitudinal time-point 2. J is TRBJ2-2 and V is TRBV7-6; 8 bases align to TRBD1. The TCR originated in an older woman with multiple sclerosis. Sequenced: PBMCs. CDR3 sequence reads: CASSGGTGVSPGELFF. The CDR3 DNA reads TGTGCCAGCAGTGGCGGGACAGGTGTCTCCCCCGGGGAGCTGTTTTTT.